These 26 T cell receptor beta chains originate from one sample sequenced in a study of early T cells in non-severe SARS-CoV-2 infection. TCRdb re-called the 5' RACE reads through MiXCR, storing one row per CDR3 protein. The data hold 85,000 to 90,000 distinct CDR3 sequences, with 14% observed a single time. The sample taken for sequencing was whole blood. These receptors originate from an adult who was a healthcare worker with PCR-confirmed SARS-CoV-2 infection or an uninfected control (not recorded which).

This clonotype turned up a few times. The genes are TRBV28 and TRBJ2-7; no firm D call. There are 13 residues in the CDR3. The germline CDR1 and CDR2 sequences are MDHEN and SYDVKM. Between the trimmed V and J ends, which lost 3 bases and 4 bases, there was a span of 10 bases. CDR3 loop: CASSLLGGYEQYF. The CDR3 DNA sequence: TGTGCCAGCAGTTTGTTAGGTGGGTACGAGCAGTACTTC.

This chain joins TRBV11-2 and TRBJ2-4; 7 bases are shared with TRBD1. Trimming took 5 bases from V and 4 from J; bases not matched to a gene: 8. CDR1 and CDR2 from the germline V gene are SGHAT and FQNNGV. This CDR3 contains 15 residues. The DNA for the CDR3 is TGTGCCAGCAGCCATCACCGGGACAGTAAAAACATTCAGTACTTC. Translated, it gives CASSHHRDSKNIQYF. The full variable domain, in which reference TRBV11-2 and TRBJ2-4 provide the parts outside the CDR3, is EAGVAQSPRYKIIEKRQSVAFWCNPISGHATLYWYQQILGQGPKLLIQFQNNGVVDDSQLPKDRFSAERLKGVDSTLKIQPAKLEDSAVYLCASSHHRDSKNIQYFGAGTRLSVL.

Concerning this clonotype: One end of the junction varies from germline; a read error may be responsible. V is TRBV7-3 and J is TRBJ2-5, with D perhaps matching TRBD1 (8 bases). Germline V gene data show CDR1 as SGHTA and CDR2 as FQGTGA. The CDR3 loop spans 15 amino acids. This chain's CDR3 is CASSIGQGGQETQYF. The CDR3 DNA sequence: TGTGCCAGCAGCATTGGACAGGGAGGGCAAGAGACCCAGTACTTT. Full variable domain (outside the CDR3, taken from reference TRBV7-3 and TRBJ2-5): GAGVSQTPSNKVTEKGKYVELRCDPISGHTALYWYRQSLGQGPEFLIYFQGTGAADDSGLPNDRFFAVRPEGSVSTLKIQRTERGDSAVYLCASSIGQGGQETQYFGPGTRLLVL.

The chain carries TRBV11-2 and TRBJ2-1; D not resolved. The CDR3 length is 15 residues. Per the germline V gene, CDR1 is SGHAT and CDR2 is FQNNGV. V gave up 1 base and J gave up 7 bases, with 14 bases separating them. CDR3 bases: TGTGCCAGCAGCTTAGTACGAATGTTTAAGAATGAGCAGTTCTTC. The encoded protein is CASSLVRMFKNEQFF. The entire variable domain, with the rest obtained from reference TRBV11-2 and TRBJ2-1, is as follows: EAGVAQSPRYKIIEKRQSVAFWCNPISGHATLYWYQQILGQGPKLLIQFQNNGVVDDSQLPKDRFSAERLKGVDSTLKIQPAKLEDSAVYLCASSLVRMFKNEQFFGPGTRLTVL.

The V and J genes are TRBV15 and TRBJ2-1; a possible D gene is TRBD2 (6 bases). Trimming shortened V by 4 bases and J by 2 bases, and 18 bases separated the two germline ends. The CDR3 runs to 17 residues. Germline-derived CDR1 and CDR2 are LNHNV and YYDKDF (reference sequence). CDR3 DNA: TGTGCCACCAGCAATCGGGACTTAACCTATACCTACAATGAGCAGTTCTTC. Protein product: CATSNRDLTYTYNEQFF.

This chain uses TRBV24-1 with TRBJ2-2; 14 nucleotides agree with TRBD2. This CDR3 comprises 19 residues. With V trimmed by 4 bases and J by 6 bases, 12 bases remained unmatched. CDR1 KGHDR and CDR2 SFDVKD come from the germline V gene. Written as DNA, the CDR3 is TGTGCCACCAGTGAGCCTGGACTAGCGGGGGGCCGTAAAGCCGGGGAGCTGTTTTTT. Protein product: CATSEPGLAGGRKAGELFF.

The rearrangement uses TRBV4-3 and TRBJ2-1; 7 positions agree with TRBD1. J was trimmed by 2 bases and V by 0 bases; bases with no gene match: 4. Germline V gives CDR1 LGHNA, CDR2 YSLEER. The CDR3 contains 16 residues. CDR3 sequence: CASSQDGQGAYNEQFF. The CDR3 nucleotides are TGCGCCAGCAGCCAAGATGGGCAGGGGGCCTACAATGAGCAGTTCTTC.

This clonotype was detected a few times. The rearrangement joins TRBV5-1 to TRBJ1-2; tentative D call: TRBD1 (6 bases). The CDR3 is made up of 19 amino acids. Trimming pared 1 base from V and 1 base from J, leaving 23 bases between. Germline V gene sequence: CDR1 SGHRS, CDR2 YFSETQ. DNA for the CDR3: TGCGCCAGCAGCTTGACGGCAGGGGTCCCTATAAGGAGTAACTATGGCTACACCTTC. The encoded protein is CASSLTAGVPIRSNYGYTF.

This clonotype was found a few times. This chain connects TRBV28 to TRBJ1-5; TRBD1 might be the D (6 bases). CDR1 is MDHEN, CDR2 SYDVKM, per germline. The CDR3 totals 14 residues. The V gene lost 11 bases and the J gene lost 3 bases, with 17 bases spanning the gap. For the CDR3, the DNA is TGTGCCGCCCTCGGACAGTCCGTCAATCAGCCCCAGCATTTT. Its protein is CAALGQSVNQPQHF.

This clonotype was seen ten or more times. The V gene is TRBV6-5, the J gene TRBJ1-1, with D tentatively TRBD1 (6 bases). From germline, CDR1 is MNHEY and CDR2 SVGAGI. V dropped 6 bases and J dropped 10 bases, with 21 bases sitting between them. CDR3 length: 14 amino acids. This chain's CDR3 is CASRNDRTRPPAFF. The CDR3, as DNA: TGTGCCAGCAGGAACGACAGGACGCGCCCCCCAGCTTTCTTT.

This clonotype was counted between two and nine times. This chain links TRBV5-1 with TRBJ2-5; 7 nucleotides align to TRBD1. Germline CDR1 SGHRS, CDR2 YFSETQ. The ends lost 0 bases at V and 2 bases at J; junction bases unmatched: 1. The CDR3 length is 14 residues. CDR3 residues: CASSLETGQETQYF. The CDR3 DNA sequence: TGCGCCAGCAGCTTGGAGACAGGGCAAGAGACCCAGTACTTC.

This clonotype has more than one count but fewer than ten. The CDR3 DNA reads TGTGCCAGCAGCTTCCGGAGAACTGAAGCTTTCTTT. Translating gives CASSFRRTEAFF. The chain carries TRBV7-9 and TRBJ1-1; no clear D. V dropped 3 bases and J dropped 5 bases, with 7 bases sitting between them. The germline CDR1 and CDR2 sequences are SEHNR and FQNEAQ (reference sequence). The CDR3 sequence is 12 residues long.

The rearrangement uses TRBV7-2 and TRBJ2-7; D gene ambiguous. The CDR3 consists of 13 residues. V lost 5 bases and J 6 bases, leaving 14 bases between the germline ends. CDR1 SGHTA and CDR2 FQGNSA come from the germline V gene. In DNA form, the CDR3 reads TGTGCCAGCAGCCTAATTTTTGGTAGCGAGCAGTACTTC. The encoded protein is CASSLIFGSEQYF.

V usage is TRBV28 and J usage is TRBJ2-7; 9 nucleotides agree with TRBD2. CDR1 MDHEN and CDR2 SYDVKM come from the germline V gene. This CDR3 has 12 amino acids. The V and J ends lost 4 bases and 7 bases, in that order; junction bases with no gene match: 2. CDR3 loop: CASSSSGREQYF. The CDR3, as DNA: TGTGCCAGCAGTTCCAGCGGGAGGGAGCAGTACTTC.

This clonotype was detected once. The genes are TRBV6-6 and TRBJ2-1; no clear D. The V and J ends lost 0 bases and 4 bases respectively, with 4 bases between them. From germline, CDR1 is MNHNY and CDR2 SVGAGI (reference sequence). CDR3 length: 13 amino acids. The CDR3 is CASSYSGYNEQFF. The CDR3 bases are TGTGCCAGCAGTTACTCAGGGTACAATGAGCAGTTCTTC.

This clonotype was counted a few times. The V call is TRBV5-5, the J call TRBJ2-7; D remains ambiguous. The germline gives CDR1 SGHKS, CDR2 YYEKEE (reference sequence). The V and J ends lost 2 bases and 4 bases respectively, with 13 bases between them. This CDR3 is built from 14 residues. Written as DNA, the CDR3 is TGTGCCAGCAGCTTTGGGCTAATCGGATACGAGCAGTACTTC. Encoded protein: CASSFGLIGYEQYF.

This clonotype was counted a few times. The rearrangement uses TRBV10-2 and TRBJ1-1; D is ambiguous. Germline CDR1 reads WSHSY; CDR2 reads SAAADI. V lost 7 bases and J 3 bases, leaving 9 bases between the germline ends. The length of the CDR3 is 12 residues. The CDR3 DNA is TGCGCCAGCAAAGGTGGGGACACTGAAGCTTTCTTT. Translating gives CASKGGDTEAFF.

This clonotype was observed a few times. The chain recombines TRBV7-2 with TRBJ1-6; D uncertain. Per germline, CDR1 SGHTA and CDR2 FQGNSA. Trimming removed 5 bases at V and 0 bases at J, with 14 bases between. The CDR3 sequence is 17 residues long. The CDR3 spells CASSPYGTSSYNSPLHF. The CDR3 DNA reads TGTGCCAGCAGCCCTTATGGCACCAGCTCCTATAATTCACCCCTCCACTTT.

This clonotype has just a few counts. J is TRBJ1-4 and V is TRBV28; D is possibly TRBD1 (5 bases). This CDR3 has 15 amino acids. Germline V lookup: CDR1 MDHEN, CDR2 SYDVKM. The ends were cut back, 6 bases at V and 1 base at J, with 12 bases in the middle. The CDR3 is CASSPPGRTNEKLFF. The CDR3 bases are TGTGCCAGCAGCCCGCCGGGACGAACTAATGAAAAACTGTTTTTT. Filled out from reference TRBV28 and TRBJ1-4, the complete variable domain reads DVKVTQSSRYLVKRTGEKVFLECVQDMDHENMFWYRQDPGLGLRLIYFSYDVKMKEKGDIPEGYSVSREKKERFSLILESASTNQTSMYLCASSPPGRTNEKLFFGSGTQLSVL.

The chain has TRBV2 and TRBJ1-1; TRBD1 might be the D (5 bases). From germline, CDR1 is SNHLY and CDR2 FYNNEI. V was clipped by 1 base and J by 3 bases, with 9 bases between them. The CDR3 is made up of 14 amino acids. The CDR3 loop reads CASSEDGADTEAFF. CDR3 nucleotides: TGTGCCAGCAGTGAAGATGGGGCGGACACTGAAGCTTTCTTT.

This clonotype has just a few counts. The chain carries TRBV9 and TRBJ2-1, with D possibly being TRBD1 (5 bases). Germline values: CDR1 SGDLS, CDR2 YYNGEE. The length of the CDR3 is 15 residues. V was pared by 1 base and J by 6 bases, with 14 bases between. The CDR3 DNA is TGTGCCAGCAGCGTACAGACAGCCCGGGCCAATGAGCAGTTCTTC. Translation gives CASSVQTARANEQFF.

This chain joins TRBV14 and TRBJ1-1; possible D gene TRBD1, 6 bases. With 4 bases removed from V and 5 bases from J, the gap between germline ends came to 17 bases. The CDR3 has 15 amino acids. CDR1 and CDR2 (germline): SGHDN, FVKESK. In DNA, the CDR3 is TGTGCCAGCAGCCGGCGGGGGCCCATGGGTACTGAAGCTTTCTTT. Translation gives CASSRRGPMGTEAFF.

V and J are TRBV5-1 and TRBJ2-5, with D hard to call. The CDR3 is made up of 13 amino acids. Germline CDR1 reads SGHRS; CDR2 reads YFSETQ. V was pared by 4 bases and J by 1 base, with 8 bases between. The CDR3 here is CASSPLTQETQYF. The CDR3 region has the DNA TGCGCCAGCAGCCCCCTAACCCAAGAGACCCAGTACTTC.

This clonotype was counted only a few times. The chain joins TRBV21-1 to TRBJ2-7; TRBD2 is the table's D call and was not checked against the DNA. TRBV21-1 is labeled a pseudogene. This CDR3 comprises 15 residues. The CDR3 is CASSKLEGLTYEQYF. DNA for the CDR3: TGTGCCAGCAGCAAGTTGGAGGGACTGACCTACGAGCAGTACTTC.

The J gene is TRBJ2-7, the V gene TRBV28; D tentatively reads TRBD1 or TRBD2 (5 bases each). Germline assignment: CDR1 MDHEN and CDR2 SYDVKM. The CDR3 has 13 amino acids. The ends were cut back, 1 base at V and 2 bases at J, with 6 bases in the middle. The CDR3 reads CASSLLGAYEQYF. As DNA, the CDR3 is TGTGCCAGCAGTTTATTGGGGGCCTACGAGCAGTACTTC.

The chain combines TRBV5-1 with TRBJ2-7; perhaps TRBD1 as D (5 bases). CDR1 and CDR2 from the germline V gene are SGHRS and YFSETQ. The CDR3 contains 13 residues. The V gene lost 0 bases and the J gene lost 4 bases, with 8 bases spanning the gap. CDR3 nucleotide sequence: TGCGCCAGCAGCTTGGTGCAGGGTTACGAGCAGTACTTC. It is translated as CASSLVQGYEQYF.